The TCR beta chain described here comes from a study of blood T cells in healthy people across ages. Study information: Using template switching, researchers captured about one barcoded beta molecule for each two T cells.

Concerning this clonotype: A much bigger clone sits one base away, suggesting this may be a read error.

The CDR3 is 16 residues long. The second PCR ran about 6 to 12 cycles with a sample-barcoded 5' primer and J-beta primers. TCRdb reprocessed the 5' RACE reads via MiXCR and lists one record per CDR3 protein. In the table there are approximately 490,000 distinct CDR3 sequences, 20% to 30% of which are singletons. These same records also appear under a second study, on T cells of mothers and their children.

This receptor was identified in a boy under 18 in good health. The chain employs TRBV12-3 or TRBV12-4 and TRBJ2-5, with 7 nucleotides matching TRBD1. The sequenced material came from blood. This CDR3 is CASSRTGQLQQETRYF. The CDR3 nucleotides are TGTGCCAGCAGTCGTACGGGACAGCTTCAACAAGAGACCCGGTACTTC.